The clone carrying this T cell receptor (beta chain) was observed once. This sample was included in a study of blood T cell repertoires in COVID-19. Only in-frame clones appear in the TCRdb table, and some are missing; sequencing was by immunoSEQ multiplex PCR. The sample includes roughly 85,000 clones, roughly 90% of them seen just once. Per the germline V gene, CDR1 is MDHEN and CDR2 is SYDVKM. The CDR3 length is 13 residues. J lost 8 bases, V lost 8 bases, and 6 bases had no gene match. J is TRBJ1-2 and V is TRBV28; 12 bases fit TRBD1. The sequencing sample was made of peripheral blood. The origin of this receptor is a man aged 50 or older with active or convalescent COVID-19. The CDR3 is CASEGQGARGYTF. The CDR3 DNA follows: TGTGCCAGCGAGGGACAGGGGGCGCGAGGCTACACCTTC.